This T cell receptor (beta chain) was captured in a study of OX40 agonist ivuxolimab in advanced cancers. Only one count was recorded for this clone. Patients had blood sampled at baseline and again on cycle 4 day 1 and cycle 7 day 1. Some clones are missing from TCRdb's copy, which holds only in-frame ones; the method was immunoSEQ multiplex PCR. The sample comprises more than 9,000 clones, approximately 63% of which are singletons, and more than 45% rests with the top ten. Trimming removed 3 bases at V and 1 base at J, with 10 bases between. Germline V CDR1 and CDR2: SGDLS, YYNGEE. The CDR3 is 14 amino acids.

The receptor was isolated from an adult with an advanced solid tumor such as melanoma, head and neck, liver or kidney cancer. Sequencing used CD4+ or CD8+ T cells sorted from blood, obtained in a trial of the OX40 agonist ivuxolimab. The chain links TRBV9 to TRBJ2-5; D is perhaps TRBD2 (6 bases). The CDR3 loop reads CASSEGSGQETQYF. In DNA form, the CDR3 reads TGTGCCAGCAGCGAAGGTAGCGGCCAAGAGACCCAGTACTTC.